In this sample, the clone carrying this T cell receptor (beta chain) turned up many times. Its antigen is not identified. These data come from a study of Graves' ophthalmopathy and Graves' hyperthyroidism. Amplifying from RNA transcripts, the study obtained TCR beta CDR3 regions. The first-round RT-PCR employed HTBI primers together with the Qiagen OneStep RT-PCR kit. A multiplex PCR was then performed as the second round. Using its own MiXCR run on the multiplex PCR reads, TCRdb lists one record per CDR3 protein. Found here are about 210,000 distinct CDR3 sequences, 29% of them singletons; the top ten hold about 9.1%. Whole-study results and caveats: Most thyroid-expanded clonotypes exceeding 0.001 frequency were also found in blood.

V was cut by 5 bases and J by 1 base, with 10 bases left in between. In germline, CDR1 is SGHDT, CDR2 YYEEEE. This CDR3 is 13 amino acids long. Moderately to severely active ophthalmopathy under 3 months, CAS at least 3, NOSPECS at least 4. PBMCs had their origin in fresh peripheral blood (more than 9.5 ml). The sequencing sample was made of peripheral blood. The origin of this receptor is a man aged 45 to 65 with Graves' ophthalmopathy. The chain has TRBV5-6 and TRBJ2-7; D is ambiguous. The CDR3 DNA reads TGTGCCAGCAGGCCGAGTTTATCCTACGAGCAGTACTTC. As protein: CASRPSLSYEQYF.